This T cell receptor beta chain was obtained from a study of T cells in Graves' hyperthyroidism and ophthalmopathy. RNA transcripts yielded amplified TCR beta CDR3 regions. An initial round of RT-PCR targeting the TCR CDR3 relied on the HTBI primer set. TCRdb redid the calling of the multiplex PCR reads with MiXCR, one entry per CDR3 protein. The sample shows around 540,000 distinct CDR3 sequences, roughly 16% of them seen only once. Active moderate-to-severe ophthalmopathy, Clinical Activity Score at least 3, NOSPECS at least 4, under 3 months' duration. Those patients with uncontrolled infection, other autoimmune disease, pregnancy or lactation were excluded. Diagnoses were established using clinical symptoms, serum thyroxine and TRAb, thyroid ultrasound and orbital computed tomography. This CDR3 comprises 15 residues. Germline CDR1 and CDR2: MDHEN and SYDVKM. J lost 2 bases, V lost 1 base, and 2 bases had no gene match.

Ten or more counts support this clonotype. The clonotype was recovered from a woman aged 25 to 45 with Graves' ophthalmopathy. The chain carries TRBV28 and TRBJ1-5; 7 nucleotides agree with TRBD1. Sequenced material: blood. In DNA form, the CDR3 reads TGTGCCAGCAGTTTATATGGACAGGGCAATCAGCCCCAGCATTTT. Amino acids: CASSLYGQGNQPQHF.